These T cell receptor beta chains were read from a single sample in a study of lymphopenia after photon versus proton radiotherapy. TCRdb's table, derived via immunoSEQ multiplex PCR, lists solely in-frame clones and lacks some. The sample yields about 29,000 clones, about 91% seen once. The sample was peripheral blood, taken from a patient treated with proton-based radiotherapy. The receptor source for this set is a woman aged 55-69 years with cholangiocarcinoma. Some clones in this sample may be carry-over from other donors' samples. Each CDR3 is given with its conserved first and last residue. D genes are given only for firm matches. The size field is filled for only some rows; it gives once, few, many or a size class.

V gene	J gene	D gene	clone size	CDR3 DNA	CDR3 protein
TRBV18	TRBJ1-4	.	.	TGTGCCAGCTCAACAGCCGGGACACGAGGCGAAAAACTGTTTTTT	CASSTAGTRGEKLFF
TRBV7-9	TRBJ1-1	.	medium-sized	TGTGCCAGCAGCTTTGGGGGCCGCACTGAAGCTTTCTTT	CASSFGGRTEAFF
TRBV5-6	TRBJ2-3	.	once	TGTGCCAGCAGCTTGGTGAGTCGGGGTCCTAGCACAGATACGCAGTATTTT	CASSLVSRGPSTDTQYF
TRBV27	TRBJ1-3	.	.	TGTGCCAGCAGTTTACTGGGGGTCGCTGGAAACACCATATATTTT	CASSLLGVAGNTIYF
TRBV15	TRBJ2-1	TRBD2	.	TGTGCCACCAGCAGAGATTGGGCTAGCGGGCCTTACAATGAGCAGTTCTTC	CATSRDWASGPYNEQFF
TRBV6-1	TRBJ2-4	.	.	TGTGCCAGCAGTGAAAGGGCAGCCGGGAACATTCAGTACTTC	CASSERAAGNIQYF
TRBV10-3	TRBJ2-5	.	once	TGTGCCATCAGCGATAAGCTTGGGGAGACCCAGTACTTC	CAISDKLGETQYF
TRBV6-1	TRBJ2-5	.	.	TGTGCCAGCAGTTCCCCCCTGACGGGGGAGACCCAGTACTTC	CASSSPLTGETQYF
TRBV5-6	TRBJ2-5	TRBD1	.	TGTGCCAGCAGCTTGCAGGGGGCCCAAGAGACCCAGTACTTC	CASSLQGAQETQYF
TRBV2	TRBJ1-1	.	.	TGTGCCAGCTACACCACACGGACCCCGAACACTGAAGCTTTCTTT	CASYTTRTPNTEAFF
TRBV6-1	TRBJ1-2	.	.	TGTGCCAGCAGTGTAGGAGGCTATGGCTACACCTTC	CASSVGGYGYTF
TRBV10-3	TRBJ1-2	TRBD1	.	TGTGCCATCAGAGGACAGGGAAAGATCTATGGCTACACCTTC	CAIRGQGKIYGYTF
TRBV7-3	TRBJ1-5	TRBD1	.	TGTGCCACCTTACAGGGACAGGGGGCGCGTAGCAATCAGCCCCAGCATTTT	CATLQGQGARSNQPQHF
TRBV11-2	TRBJ1-2	.	once	TGTGCCAGCAGCTTCAGGGGTGGCTACACCTTC	CASSFRGGYTF
TRBV5-1	TRBJ2-7	.	.	TGCGCCAGCAGCTTGGTCGTTAGTCCTTACGAGCAGTACTTC	CASSLVVSPYEQYF
TRBV7-9	TRBJ2-1	TRBD2	once	TGTGCCAGCAGCTCCATCTATTCTAGCGGGCCATACAATGAGCAGTTCTTC	CASSSIYSSGPYNEQFF
TRBV7-7	TRBJ2-7	TRBD1	.	TGTGCTAGCAGCCCGACAGGGGGCAGGGACGAGCAGTACTTC	CASSPTGGRDEQYF
TRBV7-9	TRBJ2-7	.	.	TGTGCCAGCAGCTCGGGCCCGGTATACGAGCAGTACTTC	CASSSGPVYEQYF
TRBV7-2	TRBJ1-5	.	.	TGTGCCAGCAGCTTATCCTTAGGGATAAGCAATCAGCCCCAGCATTTT	CASSLSLGISNQPQHF
TRBV2	TRBJ2-3	TRBD2	.	TGTGCCAGCATGGAGGGACTAGCGGGGAACACAGATACGCAGTATTTT	CASMEGLAGNTDTQYF
TRBV2	TRBJ2-7	.	.	TGTGCCAGCAGTGGCACATTCGCATGGCAGTACTTC	CASSGTFAWQYF
TRBV7-9	TRBJ1-4	.	.	TGTGCCAGCAGCCACAGGGATGAAAAACTGTTTTTT	CASSHRDEKLFF
TRBV27	TRBJ2-7	.	.	TGTGCCAGCAGTTCCGGTTCAGAGCAGTACTTC	CASSSGSEQYF
TRBV5-4	TRBJ1-2	.	.	TGTGCCAGCAGCCCCGCCCTCGAAGGGAACTATGGCTACACCTTC	CASSPALEGNYGYTF
TRBV15	TRBJ2-5	.	.	TGTGCCACCAGCAGAGATCGGGAGCGGCGGGGCCAGTACTTC	CATSRDRERRGQYF
TRBV10-3	TRBJ2-5	.	.	TGTGCCATCAGTGGGACCCAAGAGACCCAGTACTTC	CAISGTQETQYF
TRBV5-6	TRBJ2-6	.	.	TGTGCCAGCAGCTTGGTTGCCTTCGACTCTGGGGCCAACGTCCTGACTTTC	CASSLVAFDSGANVLTF
TRBV7-2	TRBJ2-7	.	.	TGTGCCAGCAGCTTAGACTCGCCGTCGCAGTACTTC	CASSLDSPSQYF
TRBV19	TRBJ1-4	TRBD1	.	TGTGCCAGATCCAGGGGGCGAGATGAAAAACTGTTTTTT	CARSRGRDEKLFF
TRBV5-1	TRBJ2-5	TRBD1	.	TGCGCCAGCAGCTCAGGGGGCCTCGGTGGAGAGACCCAGTACTTC	CASSSGGLGGETQYF
TRBV27	TRBJ1-6	.	.	TGTGCCAGCAGTTTATCAAGGAGTTCACCCCTCCACTTT	CASSLSRSSPLHF
TRBV28	TRBJ2-1	.	.	TGTGCCAGCAGTTTTGGGGACATGCGGTCCAATGAGCAGTTCTTC	CASSFGDMRSNEQFF
TRBV4-1	TRBJ1-5	.	once	TGCGCCAGCAGCCAAGGGACGGGTAGCAATCAGCCCCAGCATTTT	CASSQGTGSNQPQHF
TRBV5-1	TRBJ2-2	.	.	TGCGCCAGCTGGTGGAATGCAGGGGACACCGGGGAGCTGTTTTTT	CASWWNAGDTGELFF
TRBV9	TRBJ2-3	TRBD2	.	TGTGCCAGCAGCGCCATAGCGGGAGGACAAGATACGCAGTATTTT	CASSAIAGGQDTQYF
TRBV27	TRBJ2-1	.	.	TGTGCCAGCAAGAGGACGGCTGAGCAGTTCTTC	CASKRTAEQFF
TRBV7-8	TRBJ2-5	.	.	TGTGCCAGCAGCTCACCGACATTGGGGGCCACAGAGACCCAGTACTTC	CASSSPTLGATETQYF